Sequencing of this T cell receptor (beta chain) was carried out in a study of T-cell memory formation after mild COVID-19. Study background: Among the donors, TCR clusters were largely specific to each donor.

Each CDR3 protein gets one entry after TCRdb re-called the 5' RACE reads with MiXCR. Here the sample spans fewer than 600,000 distinct CDR3 sequences, about a fifth being singletons. Of note for this clonotype: Its antigen is not identified.

This CDR3 region has 16 residues. Germline CDR1 and CDR2: SGHTA and FQGNSA. Trimming removed 5 bases from V and 6 bases from J; junction bases left unmatched: 10. Findings of the study overall: Balance between CD4 and CD8 was seen in clones contracting day 15 to 85, and a CD4+ lean was seen in later expanders.

This chain uses TRBV7-2 with TRBJ2-7; 13 bases match TRBD2. The material sequenced was PBMCs or a T cell subset sorted from them (not recorded which). The sequence was collected from an adult woman who had mild COVID-19 (a few samples of this study predate the infection). Cell type and time point are not known. CDR3 DNA: TGTGCCAGCAGCCGGCCCACTAGCGGGAGGGCTGGCGAGCAGTACTTC. It encodes CASSRPTSGRAGEQYF. Full variable domain (remainder filled in from reference TRBV7-2 and TRBJ2-7): GAGVSQSPSNKVTEKGKDVELRCDPISGHTALYWYRQSLGQGLEFLIYFQGNSAPDKSGLPSDRFSAERTGGSVSTLTIQRTQQEDSAVYLCASSRPTSGRAGEQYFGPGTRLTVT.